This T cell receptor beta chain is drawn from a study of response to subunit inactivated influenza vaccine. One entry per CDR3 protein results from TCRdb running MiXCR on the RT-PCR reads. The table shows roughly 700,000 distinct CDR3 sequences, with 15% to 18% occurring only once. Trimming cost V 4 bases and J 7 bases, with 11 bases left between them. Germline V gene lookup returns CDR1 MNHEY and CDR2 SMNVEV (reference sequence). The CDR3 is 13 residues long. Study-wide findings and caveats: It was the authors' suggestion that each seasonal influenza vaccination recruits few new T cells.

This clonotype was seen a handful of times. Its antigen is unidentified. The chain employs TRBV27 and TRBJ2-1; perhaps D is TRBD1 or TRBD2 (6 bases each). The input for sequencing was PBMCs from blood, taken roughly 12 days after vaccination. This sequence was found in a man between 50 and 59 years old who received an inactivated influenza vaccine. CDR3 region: CASSWGAGNEQFF. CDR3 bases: TGTGCCAGCAGTTGGGGGGCGGGGAATGAGCAGTTCTTC.